The present entry profiles one T cell receptor beta chain with its context. Its antigen is still unknown. The entry originates in a study of T cell responses to AZD1222 COVID-19 vaccine. Overall study results and limits: Once two AZD1222 doses were given, Spike-specific TCR breadth and depth went up. The donor group comprised mostly white British people and more females; the analysis possibly underestimated clonal diversity.

Sequencing was performed with immunoSEQ multiplex PCR; in TCRdb, only in-frame clones are kept and a portion is missing. Of roughly 180,000 clones listed, about 85% were seen once; the top ten hold around 2.6%. Germline V gene data show CDR1 as MNHEY and CDR2 as SVGAGI. The CDR3 loop spans 15 amino acids. V shed 6 bases and J shed 6 bases, with 15 bases lying between them. The chain links TRBV6-5 to TRBJ1-6; D is perhaps TRBD1 (6 bases). This sequence originates from an adult in good health. The material was peripheral blood, obtained on day 0 of AZD1222 vaccination. The CDR3 reads CASSDGGSVNSPLHF. In DNA form, the CDR3 reads TGTGCCAGCAGCGACGGGGGCTCTGTTAATTCACCCCTCCACTTT.